Listed below are T cell receptor beta chains from one sample, sequenced in a study of cytomegalovirus exposure and HLA in healthy donors. Assay used: immunoSEQ multiplex PCR; TCRdb lists only in-frame clones, some missing. The sample has hundreds of thousands of clones, about 81% seen once. The sample was PBMCs. The receptors were sampled from a man aged 35 to 55 in good health and CMV-seropositive. The CDR3 runs from the conserved cysteine through the conserved F or W. Fields, in order: V gene, clone size, J gene, D gene, CDR3 protein, CDR3 DNA. The D gene is left open where the match is weak. Size is omitted from some rows. Given values are once, few, many or a class for expanded clones.

TRBV28	.	TRBJ2-5	.	CASSSPRGRLTQYF	TGTGCCAGCAGTTCCCCCAGGGGACGCCTGACCCAGTACTTC
TRBV18	.	TRBJ2-3	TRBD2	CASSPMTSGYSTDTQYF	TGTGCCAGCTCCCCTATGACTAGCGGATACAGCACAGATACGCAGTATTTT
TRBV7-2	.	TRBJ1-1	TRBD1	CASSLTGGLEAFF	TGTGCCAGCAGCTTAACAGGGGGCCTTGAAGCTTTCTTT
TRBV10-3	few	TRBJ2-4	TRBD2	CAISETGLAAAKNIQYF	TGTGCCATCAGTGAGACGGGACTAGCGGCAGCCAAAAACATTCAGTACTTC
TRBV30	.	TRBJ1-5	TRBD1	CAWSHGGQGRNQPQHF	TGTGCCTGGAGCCACGGGGGACAGGGGAGGAATCAGCCCCAGCATTTT
TRBV10-3	.	TRBJ1-1	.	CAISAQGPETEAFF	TGTGCCATCAGTGCTCAGGGGCCGGAGACTGAAGCTTTCTTT
TRBV7-3	.	TRBJ1-1	.	CASSPTGPSEAFF	TGTGCCAGCAGCCCGACAGGCCCTTCTGAAGCTTTCTTT
TRBV7-5	few	TRBJ1-1	.	CARSATGKNEAFF	TGTGCCAGAAGCGCGACAGGGAAGAATGAAGCTTTCTTT
TRBV7-2	.	TRBJ1-1	.	CASSERQGLNTEAFF	TGTGCCAGCAGCGAAAGGCAGGGGCTGAACACTGAAGCTTTCTTT
TRBV4-2	.	TRBJ2-2	.	CASSQKQGNTGELFF	TGTGCCAGCAGCCAGAAACAGGGTAACACCGGGGAGCTGTTTTTT
TRBV7-9	few	TRBJ2-1	TRBD2	CASSLVAGGYNEQFF	TGTGCCAGCAGCTTAGTAGCGGGAGGGTACAATGAGCAGTTCTTC
TRBV6-1	few	TRBJ1-5	TRBD1	CACHRGGGNQPQHF	TGTGCCTGCCACAGGGGGGGAGGCAATCAGCCCCAGCATTTT
TRBV6-5	.	TRBJ2-3	TRBD2	CASSSRTSLPDTQYF	TGTGCCAGCAGTTCTCGGACTAGCCTCCCAGATACGCAGTATTTT
TRBV7-9	.	TRBJ1-5	TRBD1	CASSPAGTDNQPQHF	TGTGCCAGCAGCCCGGCCGGGACAGACAATCAGCCCCAGCATTTT
TRBV5-5	.	TRBJ2-2	.	CASSRDTSKRNTGELFF	TGTGCCAGCAGCCGGGACACCTCCAAACGGAACACCGGGGAGCTGTTTTTT
TRBV27	.	TRBJ1-2	.	CASSLSGSNYGYTF	TGTGCCAGCAGTTTATCGGGCAGCAACTATGGCTACACCTTC
TRBV30	once	TRBJ2-1	TRBD2	CAWRRTSGSNEQFF	TGTGCCTGGAGGCGGACTAGCGGGAGTAATGAGCAGTTCTTC
TRBV19	.	TRBJ2-7	.	CASSIEFVGSLRDEQYF	TGTGCCAGTAGTATAGAATTCGTCGGGAGTCTTAGGGACGAGCAGTACTTC
TRBV19	.	TRBJ1-5	.	CASSIARGNWGNQPQHF	TGTGCCAGTAGTATTGCCCGCGGGAATTGGGGCAATCAGCCCCAGCATTTT
TRBV4-1	few	TRBJ1-4	TRBD1	CASSQSGGQVVATNEKLFF	TGCGCCAGCAGCCAATCAGGAGGACAGGTAGTGGCAACTAATGAAAAACTGTTTTTT
TRBV5-1	once	TRBJ2-1	TRBD2	CASSLVGSGSYNEQFF	TGCGCCAGCAGCTTGGTAGGTAGCGGGAGTTACAATGAGCAGTTCTTC
TRBV7-7	few	TRBJ2-3	TRBD2	CASSPGTSWSTDTQYF	TGTGCTAGCAGCCCGGGGACTAGCTGGAGCACAGATACGCAGTATTTT
TRBV2	.	TRBJ1-2	.	CASLIESDYGYTF	TGTGCCAGCTTGATCGAGTCGGACTATGGCTACACCTTC
TRBV19	.	TRBJ1-3	.	CASRPRVWDSGNTIYF	TGTGCCAGTAGGCCCAGGGTGTGGGACTCTGGAAACACCATATATTTT
TRBV5-5	.	TRBJ2-6	.	CASSLIRGANVLTF	TGTGCCAGCAGCTTGATCAGGGGGGCCAACGTCCTGACTTTC
TRBV2	.	TRBJ2-2	.	CASSWDTNTGELFF	TGTGCCAGCAGTTGGGACACGAACACCGGGGAGCTGTTTTTT
TRBV6-5	.	TRBJ2-1	.	CASSYLAPISYNEQFF	TGTGCCAGCAGTTATTTAGCGCCGATCTCCTACAATGAGCAGTTCTTC
TRBV5-4	.	TRBJ2-7	.	CASSFDRSSYEQYF	TGTGCCAGCAGCTTCGACAGGAGCTCCTACGAGCAGTACTTC
TRBV6-6	.	TRBJ1-3	TRBD1	CASSTGQAPGNTIYF	TGTGCCAGCAGTACGGGACAGGCCCCTGGAAACACCATATATTTT
TRBV10-2	.	TRBJ2-7	TRBD2	CATGRDGREQYF	TGCGCCACCGGGAGGGATGGACGCGAGCAGTACTTC
TRBV6-1	few	TRBJ1-4	.	CASSEFEGSNEKLFF	TGTGCCAGCAGTGAATTTGAGGGTAGTAATGAAAAACTGTTTTTT
TRBV4-1	.	TRBJ2-7	.	CASSRLDRREQYF	TGCGCCAGCAGCCGACTCGATCGCCGCGAGCAGTACTTC
TRBV27	.	TRBJ2-2	.	CASSTNRQEWTGELFF	TGTGCCAGCAGTACGAATCGACAGGAGTGGACCGGGGAGCTGTTTTTT
TRBV6-1	.	TRBJ1-3	TRBD1	CASSETGEGNTIYF	TGTGCCAGCAGTGAAACAGGGGAGGGAAACACCATATATTTT
TRBV11-2	.	TRBJ2-7	.	CASSRPRDSYEQYF	TGTGCCAGCAGCCGCCCCCGTGACTCTTACGAGCAGTACTTC
TRBV19	.	TRBJ2-2	TRBD2	CASCSGRAHVELFF	TGTGCCAGTTGTAGCGGGAGGGCCCATGTGGAGCTGTTTTTT
TRBV29-1	.	TRBJ1-1	.	CSVEKAAQNTEAFF	TGCAGCGTTGAAAAGGCGGCTCAGAACACTGAAGCTTTCTTT
TRBV10-3	few	TRBJ2-1	TRBD1	CAISEGDRAINEQFF	TGTGCCATCAGTGAGGGGGACAGGGCGATCAATGAGCAGTTCTTC
TRBV7-6	.	TRBJ2-2	.	CASSLYTSSTGELFF	TGTGCCAGCAGCCTCTATACCTCGAGCACCGGGGAGCTGTTTTTT